These 19 T cell receptor beta chains came from one sample sequenced in a study of blood T cell repertoires in COVID-19. The method was immunoSEQ multiplex PCR; TCRdb's version includes in-frame clones alone and lacks a portion of them. The table has approximately 250,000 clones, approximately 85% seen once. Sequencing used PBMCs or T cells enriched from blood (not recorded which). The receptors come from a woman aged 45-65 years with acute COVID-19.

Concerning this clone itself: Different DNA sequences within this sample yield the same CDR3. This rearrangement joins TRBV7-2 to TRBJ1-2; no definite D call. The CDR3 is made up of 13 amino acids. V was shortened by 1 base and J by 0 bases, with 3 bases between the two germline ends. CDR1 is SGHTA and CDR2 is FQGNSA in the germline V gene. This CDR3 is CASSLDSNYGYTF. In nucleotides, the CDR3 is TGTGCCAGCAGCTTAGACTCTAACTATGGCTACACCTTC.

Remarks on this clone: Other DNA sequences from this sample encode an identical CDR3 as well. J is TRBJ2-1 and V is TRBV29-1; D ambiguous. Germline V gene sequence: CDR1 SQVTM, CDR2 ANQGSEA. The CDR3 has 12 amino acids. The V and J ends lost 0 bases and 7 bases respectively, with 7 bases between them. CDR3 sequence reads: CSVEEGVNEQFF. In nucleotides, the CDR3 is TGCAGCGTTGAAGAGGGCGTGAATGAGCAGTTCTTC.

The chain has TRBV27 and TRBJ2-5; TRBD2 matches at 13 bases. This CDR3 has 18 amino acids. The trim removed 7 bases at V and 5 bases at J, leaving 16 bases unmatched. The germline gives CDR1 MNHEY, CDR2 SMNVEV (reference sequence). This CDR3 is CASIPQRWTSGGGETQYF. CDR3 DNA sequence: TGTGCCAGCATTCCTCAGAGGTGGACTAGCGGGGGCGGGGAGACCCAGTACTTC.

This clone appeared a single time. The chain joins TRBV19 to TRBJ2-1, with 11 bases identical to TRBD2. The CDR3 is made up of 16 amino acids. J was trimmed by 6 bases and V by 3 bases; bases with no gene match: 7. Germline V gene lookup returns CDR1 LNHDA and CDR2 SQIVND (reference sequence). CDR3 sequence: CASSISPLAGANEQFF. In nucleotides, the CDR3 is TGTGCCAGTAGTATTAGCCCACTAGCGGGGGCCAATGAGCAGTTCTTC.

The rearrangement links TRBV5-1 to TRBJ2-3, with TRBD2 identical over 12 bases. The trim removed 4 bases at V and 2 bases at J, leaving 5 bases unmatched. CDR3 length: 16 amino acids. The germline CDR1 and CDR2 sequences are SGHRS and YFSETQ. In nucleotides, the CDR3 is TGCGCCAGCAGCGCCGGGACTAGCGGGTTCACAGATACGCAGTATTTT. This translates into CASSAGTSGFTDTQYF.

Turning to this clone: This CDR3 is also generated by other DNA sequences in the sample. V and J are TRBV19 and TRBJ1-1; D possibly corresponds to TRBD1 (6 bases). Trimming removed 2 bases from V and 4 bases from J, with 8 bases in between. Germline-derived CDR1 and CDR2 are LNHDA and SQIVND (reference sequence). The CDR3 runs to 13 residues. CDR3 coding DNA: TGTGCCAGTAGTATATTAGGGGGCACTGAAGCTTTCTTT. Protein: CASSILGGTEAFF.

This clone showed up many times. The rearrangement joins TRBV6-5 to TRBJ1-6; possibly TRBD1 for D (5 bases). CDR3 length equals 13 residues. Per the germline V gene, CDR1 is MNHEY and CDR2 is SVGAGI. Trimming pared 8 bases from V and 4 bases from J, leaving 9 bases between. CDR3 region: CASRTTYNSPLHF. Written as DNA, the CDR3 is TGTGCCAGCCGGACAACATATAATTCACCCCTCCACTTT.

This clone was seen just once. The V gene is TRBV6-1, the J gene TRBJ1-2; the match to TRBD1 covers 7 bases. This CDR3 comprises 16 residues. V lost 0 bases to trimming and J lost 4 bases; unmatched junction nucleotides: 8. From germline, CDR1 is MNHNS and CDR2 SASEGT. CDR3 in amino acids: CASSEAPGQTSYGYTF. CDR3 nucleotides: TGTGCCAGCAGTGAAGCACCGGGACAGACTTCCTATGGCTACACCTTC.

V usage is TRBV28 and J usage is TRBJ1-2; no clear D. Trimming removed 4 bases from V and 4 bases from J, with 4 bases in between. The germline CDR1 and CDR2 sequences are MDHEN and SYDVKM. The CDR3 is made up of 11 amino acids. CDR3 loop: CASSYSYGYTF. The CDR3, as DNA: TGTGCCAGCAGTTACAGCTATGGCTACACCTTC.

The chain has TRBV5-8 and TRBJ1-1; D gene ambiguous. CDR3 length equals 14 residues. Trimming shortened V by 1 base and J by 1 base, and 8 bases separated the two germline ends. CDR1 and CDR2 from the germline V gene are SGHTS and YDEGEE. The chain's CDR3 is CASSLPGPNTEAFF. The CDR3 region has the DNA TGTGCCAGCAGCTTGCCCGGTCCGAACACTGAAGCTTTCTTT.

V usage is TRBV6-5 and J usage is TRBJ1-6; 8 nucleotides align to TRBD1. The germline gives CDR1 MNHEY, CDR2 SVGAGI. Trimming took 7 bases from V and 9 from J; bases not matched to a gene: 8. The CDR3 spans 14 residues. CDR3 sequence: CASTRTGRISPLHF. The DNA for the CDR3 is TGTGCCAGCACCCGGACAGGGAGGATTTCACCCCTCCACTTT.

The chain has TRBV7-8 and TRBJ2-1; tentatively, D is TRBD2 (5 bases). V was clipped by 4 bases and J by 5 bases, with 15 bases between them. The CDR3 runs 15 residues. Germline V gene sequence: CDR1 SGHVS, CDR2 FQNEAQ. The CDR3 is CASSSGVSGNNEQFF. The DNA for the CDR3 is TGTGCCAGCAGCTCCGGGGTCTCGGGGAACAATGAGCAGTTCTTC.

This clone showed up just once. This chain connects TRBV24-1 to TRBJ2-1, with 9 nucleotides matching TRBD1. Germline CDR1 and CDR2: KGHDR and SFDVKD. J was trimmed by 5 bases and V by 4 bases; bases with no gene match: 5. The length of the CDR3 is 15 residues. CDR3 sequence (DNA): TGTGCCACCAGTGACCCGACAGGGGGAGACAATGAGCAGTTCTTC. As protein: CATSDPTGGDNEQFF.

V is TRBV10-3 and J is TRBJ1-1; D might be TRBD1 (5 bases). With 4 bases removed from V and 1 base from J, the gap between germline ends came to 16 bases. The CDR3 totals 16 residues. Germline CDR1 ENHRY, CDR2 SYGVKD. In DNA, the CDR3 is TGTGCCATCAGTGCCCGGGGAGGGGATGGGAACACTGAAGCTTTCTTT. Its translation is CAISARGGDGNTEAFF.

The CDR3 sequence: CASSQAGLAMNTEAFF. CDR3 nucleotide sequence: TGCGCCAGCAGCCAAGCAGGATTGGCCATGAACACTGAAGCTTTCTTT. The chain employs TRBV4-1 and TRBJ1-1; D is ambiguous. This CDR3 spans 16 amino acids. Germline loops: CDR1 MGHRA, CDR2 YSYEKL. Trimming removed 1 base at V and 0 bases at J, with 12 bases between.

This rearrangement joins TRBV5-1 to TRBJ2-1, with 9 bases fitting TRBD1. The CDR3 contains 15 residues. The V gene end was trimmed by 0 bases and the J gene end by 6 bases; junction bases not matched to a gene: 4. Germline V lookup: CDR1 SGHRS, CDR2 YFSETQ. This CDR3 reads CASSLARTGANEQFF. CDR3 DNA sequence: TGCGCCAGCAGCTTGGCCCGGACAGGGGCCAATGAGCAGTTCTTC. Filled out from reference TRBV5-1 and TRBJ2-1, the complete variable domain reads KAGVTQTPRYLIKTRGQQVTLSCSPISGHRSVSWYQQTPGQGLQFLFEYFSETQRNKGNFPGRFSGRQFSNSRSEMNVSTLELGDSALYLCASSLARTGANEQFFGPGTRLTVL.

The genes are TRBV7-8 and TRBJ2-7, with TRBD2 matching over 10 bases. J was trimmed by 3 bases and V by 7 bases; bases with no gene match: 6. Germline V gene sequence: CDR1 SGHVS, CDR2 FQNEAQ. CDR3 length: 14 residues. DNA for the CDR3: TGTGCCAGCACCATGACTAGCGGGTACTACGAGCAGTACTTC. It yields the protein CASTMTSGYYEQYF.

This clone was detected only once. The chain combines TRBV4-2 with TRBJ1-2; D is undetermined. There are 13 residues in the CDR3. CDR1 is LGHNA, CDR2 YNFKEQ, per germline. The V and J ends lost 1 base and 5 bases respectively, with 8 bases between them. The CDR3 is CASSQVSPYGYTF. The CDR3 nucleotides read TGTGCCAGCAGCCAAGTTTCCCCGTATGGCTACACCTTC.

The chain links TRBV29-1 to TRBJ1-1; no definite D call. The CDR3 is 12 amino acids. Per the germline V gene, CDR1 is SQVTM and CDR2 is ANQGSEA. Trimming pared 8 bases from V and 1 base from J, leaving 11 bases between. The CDR3 reads CSTPNRNTEAFF. For the CDR3, the DNA is TGCAGCACACCCAACCGGAACACTGAAGCTTTCTTT.